This T cell receptor beta chain was identified during a study of blood T cell repertoires in COVID-19. About the research overall: There were acute and convalescent COVID-19 samples, and they came from the United States, Italy and Spain.

Patients from Seattle were sampled longitudinally, starting during active infection. Profiling relied on immunoSEQ multiplex PCR, and the TCRdb table lists in-frame clones only, not all of them. The table lists more than 60,000 clones, roughly 90% of them singletons. V was pared by 4 bases and J by 3 bases, with 8 bases of the junction left unmatched. Per germline, CDR1 SNHLY and CDR2 FYNNEI. The CDR3 consists of 15 residues. This receptor was obtained from a man aged 80 or over with COVID-19, enrolled during active disease. Sequences were obtained from peripheral blood. The V call is TRBV2, the J call TRBJ1-1, with 7 bases fitting TRBD1. The CDR3 loop is CASSAQSGGHTEAFF. The CDR3 nucleotides are TGTGCCAGCAGTGCCCAATCAGGGGGGCACACTGAAGCTTTCTTT.